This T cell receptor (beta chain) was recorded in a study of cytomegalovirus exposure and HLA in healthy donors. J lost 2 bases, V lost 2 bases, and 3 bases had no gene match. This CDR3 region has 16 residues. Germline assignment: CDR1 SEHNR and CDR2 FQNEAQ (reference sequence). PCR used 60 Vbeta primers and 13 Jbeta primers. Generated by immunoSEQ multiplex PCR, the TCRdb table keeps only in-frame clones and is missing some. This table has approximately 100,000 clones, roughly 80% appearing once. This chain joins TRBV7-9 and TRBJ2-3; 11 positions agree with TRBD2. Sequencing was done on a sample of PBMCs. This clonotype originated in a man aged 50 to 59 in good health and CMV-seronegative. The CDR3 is CASSLLAGGITDTQYF. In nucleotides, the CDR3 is TGTGCCAGCAGCTTACTAGCGGGGGGCATCACAGATACGCAGTATTTT.